The rows below give T cell receptor beta chains drawn from one sample of a study of cytomegalovirus exposure and HLA in healthy donors. Some clones are missing from TCRdb's copy, which holds only in-frame ones; the method was immunoSEQ multiplex PCR. Of about 340,000 clones listed, about nine tenths are singletons. The sequencing input was PBMCs. The receptors were sampled from a woman aged 18-29 years in good health and CMV-seronegative. CDR3s include the opening cysteine and the closing phenylalanine or tryptophan. D genes are given only for firm matches. Clone size is not always given. Where it is, it says once, few, many or a class for expanded clones.

V gene	clone size	D gene	J gene	CDR3 protein	CDR3 DNA
TRBV13	.	TRBD1	TRBJ2-7	CASSRWDRSYEQYF	TGTGCCAGCAGCCGGTGGGACAGGTCCTACGAGCAGTACTTC
TRBV11-2	few	TRBD1	TRBJ1-2	CASSRPGGNYGYTF	TGTGCCAGCAGCCGTCCAGGGGGTAACTATGGCTACACCTTC
TRBV4-2	.	.	TRBJ2-2	CASSQERGTGELFF	TGTGCCAGCAGCCAAGAACGCGGCACCGGGGAGCTGTTTTTT
TRBV6-6	few	.	TRBJ2-7	CASSYGGTSYEQYF	TGTGCCAGCAGTTACGGGGGGACTTCCTACGAGCAGTACTTC
TRBV7-9	.	TRBD1	TRBJ2-7	CASSEGQGPYEQYF	TGTGCCAGCAGCGAGGGACAGGGGCCTTACGAGCAGTACTTC
TRBV5-4	few	.	TRBJ1-1	CASSLTQANTEAFF	TGTGCCAGCAGCTTGACGCAGGCTAACACTGAAGCTTTCTTT
TRBV18	.	.	TRBJ2-4	CASSPQDTFKNIQYF	TGTGCCAGCTCACCTCAAGACACGTTTAAAAACATTCAGTACTTC
TRBV10-3	once	.	TRBJ1-2	CAIKRDPYGYTF	TGTGCCATCAAGAGGGATCCCTATGGCTACACCTTC
TRBV4-3	few	.	TRBJ2-7	CASSQDKTGDYYEQYF	TGCGCCAGCAGCCAAGATAAGACAGGGGACTACTACGAGCAGTACTTC
TRBV7-9	.	TRBD2	TRBJ2-7	CASSSSSGIYEQYF	TGTGCCAGCAGCTCCTCTAGCGGGATCTACGAGCAGTACTTC
TRBV7-2	.	TRBD2	TRBJ2-1	CASSSLAGTTGEQFF	TGTGCCAGCAGCTCCCTAGCGGGAACCACCGGTGAGCAGTTCTTC
TRBV19	once	TRBD1	TRBJ1-2	CASSISGQQTPGYGYTF	TGTGCCAGTAGTATCTCGGGACAGCAGACCCCGGGATATGGCTACACCTTC
TRBV5-1	once	TRBD2	TRBJ2-4	CASSLFAGGSLNIQYF	TGCGCCAGCAGCTTGTTTGCGGGAGGCTCGCTAAACATTCAGTACTTC
TRBV6-6	.	TRBD2	TRBJ2-3	CASSYSASGRGDTQYF	TGTGCCAGCAGTTACTCAGCTAGCGGGAGGGGGGATACGCAGTATTTT
TRBV10-3	.	.	TRBJ1-5	CAISESQGNQPQHF	TGTGCCATCAGTGAGTCACAGGGCAATCAGCCCCAGCATTTT
TRBV6-5	.	TRBD2	TRBJ2-1	CASSPGTSGRGLFF	TGTGCCAGCAGTCCCGGGACTAGCGGGAGAGGGTTGTTCTTC
TRBV15	.	.	TRBJ1-4	CATSTRVREKLFF	TGTGCCACCAGCACACGGGTTCGGGAAAAACTGTTTTTT
TRBV10-2	.	TRBD1	TRBJ1-4	CASSTWTGLNEKLFF	TGCGCCAGCAGTACCTGGACAGGGTTAAATGAAAAACTGTTTTTT
TRBV7-2	.	.	TRBJ1-1	CASSLVSQTNTEAFF	TGTGCCAGCAGCTTAGTCTCACAGACGAACACTGAAGCTTTCTTT
TRBV18	once	.	TRBJ2-1	CASSPIRYNEQFF	TGTGCCAGCTCACCCATACGGTACAATGAGCAGTTCTTC
TRBV7-4	.	TRBD2	TRBJ2-3	CASSPSGSATDTQYF	TGTGCCAGCAGTCCTAGCGGGAGCGCCACAGATACGCAGTATTTT
TRBV11-2	.	TRBD1	TRBJ2-1	CASSVDRLNEQFF	TGTGCCAGCAGCGTGGACAGGCTAAATGAGCAGTTCTTC
TRBV27	.	.	TRBJ1-4	CASSSARAGGEKLFF	TGTGCCAGCAGTTCAGCTCGGGCGGGGGGTGAAAAACTGTTTTTT
TRBV6-6	.	.	TRBJ2-7	CASSWDKGLSSYEQYF	TGTGCCAGCAGTTGGGACAAGGGCCTGAGCTCCTACGAGCAGTACTTC
TRBV28	.	TRBD1	TRBJ1-2	CASSLSINRGGYTF	TGTGCCAGCAGTCTCTCAATAAACAGGGGCGGCTACACCTTC
TRBV10-2	.	.	TRBJ1-1	CASSESVRPTEAFF	TGCGCCAGCAGTGAGTCTGTGAGGCCCACTGAAGCTTTCTTT
TRBV27	.	.	TRBJ2-3	CASSSTLTDTQYF	TGTGCCAGCAGTTCCACATTGACAGATACGCAGTATTTT
TRBV9	.	TRBD1	TRBJ1-2	CASSGTGLGYTF	TGTGCCAGCAGTGGGACAGGGCTTGGCTACACCTTC
TRBV18	.	.	TRBJ2-5	CASSPVRGRGGRETQYF	TGTGCCAGCTCACCCGTTAGGGGGAGAGGGGGTCGGGAGACCCAGTACTTC
TRBV11-3	.	.	TRBJ2-6	CASSRPWGAGANVLTF	TGTGCCAGCAGCCGCCCTTGGGGGGCTGGGGCCAACGTCCTGACTTTC
TRBV6-1	.	.	TRBJ2-6	CASSAQIPRSGANVLTF	TGTGCCAGCAGTGCACAGATCCCCCGCTCTGGGGCCAACGTCCTGACTTTC
TRBV7-7	.	.	TRBJ1-1	CASSSEGGPTFF	TGTGCCAGCAGCTCCGAAGGAGGGCCCACTTTCTTT
TRBV7-9	.	.	TRBJ1-5	CASSAYGREDQPQHF	TGTGCCAGCAGCGCATACGGTAGGGAGGATCAGCCCCAGCATTTT
TRBV5-4	.	TRBD2	TRBJ2-3	CASSLAPGLAGADTQYF	TGTGCCAGCAGCTTGGCCCCGGGACTAGCGGGAGCAGATACGCAGTATTTT
TRBV27	few	TRBD1	TRBJ1-2	CASSTIWTGSYYGYTF	TGTGCCAGCAGTACCATCTGGACAGGGAGCTACTATGGCTACACCTTC
TRBV28	.	TRBD1	TRBJ1-3	CASSFDRGAGNTIYF	TGTGCCAGCAGTTTTGACAGGGGGGCTGGAAACACCATATATTTT
TRBV5-1	once	.	TRBJ1-1	CASKLQGTSTEAFF	TGCGCCAGCAAACTACAGGGAACGAGCACTGAAGCTTTCTTT
TRBV6-5	.	TRBD1	TRBJ1-5	CASRSTGVGNQPQHF	TGTGCCAGCAGGTCCACAGGGGTAGGCAATCAGCCCCAGCATTTT
TRBV6-5	.	TRBD1	TRBJ2-1	CASSYSRSGGNEQFF	TGTGCCAGCAGTTACTCCCGATCAGGGGGCAATGAGCAGTTCTTC
TRBV19	.	TRBD1	TRBJ2-7	CASAIGQGAPYEQYF	TGTGCCAGTGCAATTGGACAGGGTGCCCCCTACGAGCAGTACTTC
TRBV5-8	.	.	TRBJ2-7	CASSSIRGTEYEQYF	TGTGCCAGCAGCTCGATACGCGGGACAGAATACGAGCAGTACTTC
TRBV9	.	.	TRBJ2-5	CASSAPTGGVGLWETQYF	TGTGCCAGCAGCGCCCCGACGGGTGGCGTAGGTCTTTGGGAGACCCAGTACTTC
TRBV5-1	.	TRBD2	TRBJ2-1	CASSRTTSAASYNEQFF	TGCGCCAGCAGCAGAACAACTAGCGCAGCATCCTACAATGAGCAGTTCTTC
TRBV18	.	.	TRBJ2-5	CASSRGEKETQYF	TGTGCCAGCTCACGGGGAGAAAAAGAGACCCAGTACTTC
TRBV5-4	.	TRBD1	TRBJ2-7	CASSSKGQGSYEQYF	TGTGCCAGCAGCTCGAAGGGACAGGGCAGCTACGAGCAGTACTTC
TRBV5-1	.	.	TRBJ2-3	CASRTTTDTQYF	TGCGCCAGTCGTACTACCACAGATACGCAGTATTTT
TRBV27	.	.	TRBJ1-1	CASSLAENTEAFF	TGTGCCAGCAGTTTGGCGGAAAACACTGAAGCTTTCTTT
TRBV5-1	.	.	TRBJ2-1	CASSAGDSYNEQFF	TGCGCCAGCAGTGCCGGGGACTCCTACAATGAGCAGTTCTTC
TRBV18	.	TRBD2	TRBJ2-1	CASSQNSGGSYNEQFF	TGTGCCAGCTCACAAAATAGCGGGGGCTCCTACAATGAGCAGTTCTTC
TRBV4-2	.	TRBD2	TRBJ2-4	CASSQASGIAKNIQYF	TGTGCCAGCAGCCAAGCAAGCGGGATAGCCAAAAACATTCAGTACTTC
TRBV5-1	.	TRBD2	TRBJ2-7	CASSWLPTSGSSYEQYF	TGCGCCAGCAGCTGGCTACCCACTAGCGGGAGCTCCTACGAGCAGTACTTC
TRBV27	.	TRBD1	TRBJ2-7	CASSPLTGGYEQYF	TGTGCCAGCAGTCCCCTCACAGGGGGCTACGAGCAGTACTTC
TRBV2	.	TRBD1	TRBJ1-4	CASTGTASNEKLFF	TGTGCCAGCACCGGGACAGCCTCTAATGAAAAACTGTTTTTT
TRBV19	few	TRBD2	TRBJ2-2	CASSTSSGRELFF	TGTGCCAGTAGTACTTCTAGCGGCCGGGAGCTGTTTTTT
TRBV4-1	.	.	TRBJ1-1	CASSPSERGATEAFF	TGCGCCAGCAGCCCTTCGGAAAGGGGCGCCACTGAAGCTTTCTTT
TRBV5-1	.	TRBD2	TRBJ2-5	CASSLVGLGETQYF	TGCGCCAGCAGCTTGGTGGGACTAGGGGAGACCCAGTACTTC
TRBV7-3	.	.	TRBJ2-5	CASSFNEQPPQETQYF	TGTGCCAGCAGCTTTAACGAACAGCCACCTCAAGAGACCCAGTACTTC
TRBV13	.	.	TRBJ2-7	CASSLAGTMGQYF	TGTGCCAGCAGCTTAGCAGGGACAATGGGGCAGTACTTC
TRBV29-1	.	.	TRBJ1-5	CSAHGGYSNQPQHF	TGCAGCGCTCACGGGGGGTATAGCAATCAGCCCCAGCATTTT